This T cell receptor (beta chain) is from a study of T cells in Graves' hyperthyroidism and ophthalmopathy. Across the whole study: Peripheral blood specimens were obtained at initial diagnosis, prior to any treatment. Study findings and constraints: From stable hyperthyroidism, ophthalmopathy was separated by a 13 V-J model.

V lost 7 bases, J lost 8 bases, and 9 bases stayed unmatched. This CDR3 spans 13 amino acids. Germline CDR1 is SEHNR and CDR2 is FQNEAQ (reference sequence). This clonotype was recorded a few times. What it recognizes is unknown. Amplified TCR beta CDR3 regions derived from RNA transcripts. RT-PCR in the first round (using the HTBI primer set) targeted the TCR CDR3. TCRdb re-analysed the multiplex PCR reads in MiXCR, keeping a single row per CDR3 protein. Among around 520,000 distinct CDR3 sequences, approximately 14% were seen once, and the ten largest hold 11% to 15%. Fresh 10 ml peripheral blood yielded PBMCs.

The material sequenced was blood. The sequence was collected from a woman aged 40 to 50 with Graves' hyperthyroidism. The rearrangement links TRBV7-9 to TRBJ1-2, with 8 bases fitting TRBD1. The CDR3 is CASTTGTGFGYTF. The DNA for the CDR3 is TGTGCCAGCACCACGGGGACAGGATTCGGCTACACCTTC.